One and the same sample provided the 18 T cell receptor beta chains below, sequenced in a study of T cell responses to AZD1222 COVID-19 vaccine. TCRdb's table, derived via immunoSEQ multiplex PCR, lists solely in-frame clones and lacks some. The sample records some 150,000 clones, approximately 90% being singletons. Sequenced here: peripheral blood, sampled 28 days after the second dose of the MenACWY control vaccine. These receptors came from an adult who received the MenACWY meningococcal vaccine as a control.

The rearrangement uses TRBV4-1 and TRBJ2-1, with TRBD2 identical over 10 bases. In germline, CDR1 is MGHRA, CDR2 YSYEKL. The CDR3 sequence is 17 residues long. The V and J ends lost 0 bases and 7 bases, in that order; junction bases with no gene match: 9. CDR3 bases: TGCGCCAGCAGCCAAGATGATATACTAGCGGGAAATAATGAGCAGTTCTTC. The encoded protein is CASSQDDILAGNNEQFF.

This clone was observed once. V and J are TRBV11-1 and TRBJ1-1, with D perhaps TRBD1 (6 bases). This CDR3 has 14 amino acids. CDR1 and CDR2 (germline): SGHAT, FQDESV (reference sequence). With 6 bases removed from V and 0 bases from J, the gap between germline ends came to 11 bases. The CDR3 sequence: CASSPGVLNTEAFF. Written as DNA, the CDR3 is TGTGCCAGCAGTCCAGGGGTTCTGAACACTGAAGCTTTCTTT.

The V call is TRBV19, the J call TRBJ1-1; a weak D match, TRBD1 (6 bases). There are 14 residues in the CDR3. Trimming took 5 bases from V and 3 from J, leaving 13 bases between them. Germline CDR1 and CDR2: LNHDA and SQIVND (reference sequence). CDR3 amino acids: CASSPWTEHTEAFF. In DNA, the CDR3 is TGTGCCAGTAGTCCGTGGACAGAGCACACTGAAGCTTTCTTT.

This clone came up a few times. This rearrangement joins TRBV27 to TRBJ2-7, with 11 bases identical to TRBD2. This CDR3 is built from 15 residues. The germline V gene encodes CDR1 MNHEY and CDR2 SMNVEV (reference sequence). The V gene end was trimmed by 4 bases and the J gene end by 0 bases; junction bases not matched to a gene: 2. The CDR3 reads CASSSLAGGSYEQYF. The CDR3 region has the DNA TGTGCCAGCAGTTCTCTAGCGGGAGGCTCCTACGAGCAGTACTTC.

The gene calls are TRBV5-1 and TRBJ2-2; 7 bases are a match to TRBD2. V lost 4 bases to trimming and J lost 6 bases; unmatched junction nucleotides: 9. The CDR3 covers 15 residues. CDR1 SGHRS and CDR2 YFSETQ come from the germline V gene. CDR3: CASSIRTRGAGELFF. The CDR3 bases are TGCGCCAGCAGCATCCGGACTAGAGGTGCCGGGGAGCTGTTTTTT.

The rearrangement uses TRBV11-2 and TRBJ2-2; tentative D call: TRBD2 (5 bases). In germline, CDR1 is SGHAT, CDR2 FQNNGV. CDR3 length: 15 amino acids. V was trimmed by 5 bases and J by 3 bases, leaving 13 bases between them. The CDR3: CASSHGLAYTGELFF. The CDR3 coding sequence is TGTGCCAGCAGCCACGGACTGGCCTACACCGGGGAGCTGTTTTTT.

V and J are TRBV30 and TRBJ2-7; 9 positions match TRBD1. V gave up 7 bases and J gave up 2 bases; unmatched junction bases: 3. The length of the CDR3 is 12 residues. In germline, CDR1 is GTSNPN, CDR2 SVGIG (reference sequence). As DNA, the CDR3 is TGTGCCTTCGACAGGGGGGCCTACGAGCAGTACTTC. Translation: CAFDRGAYEQYF. The full variable domain, in which reference TRBV30 and TRBJ2-7 provide the parts outside the CDR3, is SQTIHQWPATLVQPVGSPLSLECTVEGTSNPNLYWYRQAAGRGLQLLFYSVGIGQISSEVPQNLSASRPQDRQFILSSKKLLLSDSGFYLCAFDRGAYEQYFGPGTRLTVT.

This CDR3 reads CSSHPGGTEAFF. The CDR3 DNA reads TGCAGCTCCCACCCAGGGGGCACTGAAGCTTTCTTT. This chain joins TRBV29-1 and TRBJ1-1, with 7 nucleotides matching TRBD1. Germline V lookup: CDR1 SQVTM, CDR2 ANQGSEA. This CDR3 spans 12 amino acids. The trim removed 8 bases at V and 4 bases at J, leaving 7 bases unmatched. Variable domain in full (rest from reference TRBV29-1 and TRBJ1-1): SAVISQKPSRDICQRGTSLTIQCQVDSQVTMMFWYRQQPGQSLTLIATANQGSEATYESGFVIDKFPISRPNLTFSTLTVSNMSPEDSSIYLCSSHPGGTEAFFGQGTRLTVV.

In nucleotides, the CDR3 is TGTGCCAGCAGCTTAGACCACCCGGGACTAGGAGTCGAGCAGTACTTC. This sequence encodes CASSLDHPGLGVEQYF. The chain links TRBV7-8 to TRBJ2-7; 8 bases fit TRBD2. Germline CDR1 SGHVS, CDR2 FQNEAQ. This CDR3 spans 16 amino acids. The junction had 11 bases not matched to a gene; V was cut back by 1 base and J by 6 bases.

The V gene is TRBV27, the J gene TRBJ1-2; 10 nucleotides align to TRBD1. CDR3 length equals 14 residues. Germline V gene data show CDR1 as MNHEY and CDR2 as SMNVEV (reference sequence). V shed 5 bases and J 8 bases; nucleotides not matched to a gene: 8. This CDR3 reads CASSMTGGAEGYTF. The DNA for the CDR3 is TGTGCCAGCAGTATGACAGGGGGCGCGGAAGGCTACACCTTC.

The chain links TRBV19 to TRBJ2-1; perhaps TRBD2 as D (6 bases). The V gene lost 4 bases and the J gene lost 1 base, with 14 bases spanning the gap. This CDR3 has 16 residues. The V gene's germline CDR1 is LNHDA and CDR2 SQIVND (reference sequence). The CDR3 region has the DNA TGTGCCAGTAGTACCCCGGAGGGCCAATCCTACAATGAGCAGTTCTTC. This sequence encodes CASSTPEGQSYNEQFF.

V gene TRBV7-9 combines with J gene TRBJ1-1, with 8 bases matching TRBD1. This CDR3 comprises 18 residues. Germline V gene data show CDR1 as SEHNR and CDR2 as FQNEAQ (reference sequence). The V and J ends lost 6 bases and 0 bases, in that order; junction bases with no gene match: 15. CDR3 sequence: CASSLDRVTGLMNTEAFF. The DNA of the CDR3 is TGTGCCAGCAGTTTGGACAGGGTGACAGGACTCATGAACACTGAAGCTTTCTTT.

The chain combines TRBV11-2 with TRBJ2-7; D gene unclear. In germline, CDR1 is SGHAT, CDR2 FQNNGV. There are 12 residues in the CDR3. V was shortened by 6 bases and J by 6 bases, with 12 bases between the two germline ends. In nucleotides, the CDR3 is TGTGCCAGCAGAAATCGGGCTTTCGAGCAGTACTTC. Its translation is CASRNRAFEQYF.

The chain carries TRBV28 and TRBJ2-7; 11 bases align to TRBD1. Germline V CDR1 and CDR2: MDHEN, SYDVKM. J lost 0 bases, V lost 7 bases, and 5 bases had no gene match. CDR3 size: 15 residues. CDR3 in DNA: TGTGCCAGCACCAGGGACAGGGGGTTCTCCTACGAGCAGTACTTC. Translating it yields CASTRDRGFSYEQYF.

This clone was detected only a few times. The V gene is TRBV10-3, the J gene TRBJ2-7; D remains ambiguous. Per germline, CDR1 ENHRY and CDR2 SYGVKD. V shed 7 bases and J shed 5 bases, with 15 bases lying between them. This CDR3 is built from 13 residues. CDR3 coding DNA: TGTGCCATCAATCCCACGGGCCTAGACGAGCAGTACTTC. Its protein product is CAINPTGLDEQYF.

This chain joins TRBV7-2 and TRBJ2-7; 8 nucleotides align to TRBD2. Germline V gene sequence: CDR1 SGHTA, CDR2 FQGNSA. The CDR3 is 14 amino acids. V shed 0 bases, J shed 6 bases, and the junction held 4 bases outside the gene matches. CDR3: CASSLAAGVSEQYF. Written as DNA, the CDR3 is TGTGCCAGCAGCTTAGCAGCGGGAGTTAGCGAGCAGTACTTC.

This clone was counted once. The chain carries TRBV30 and TRBJ1-1; D uncertain. Germline V lookup: CDR1 GTSNPN, CDR2 SVGIG (reference sequence). V was clipped by 2 bases and J by 6 bases, with 7 bases between them. The length of the CDR3 is 11 residues. The CDR3 is CAWSLTPEAFF. The CDR3 DNA follows: TGTGCCTGGAGTTTGACCCCTGAAGCTTTCTTT.

This chain joins TRBV6-5 and TRBJ1-3, with 8 bases matching TRBD1. Looked up from germline, CDR1 is MNHEY and CDR2 is SVGAGI. The CDR3 consists of 11 residues. The V and J ends lost 8 bases and 9 bases, in that order; junction bases with no gene match: 3. The CDR3 reads CASGQGPTIYF. The CDR3 DNA sequence: TGTGCCAGCGGACAGGGACCCACCATATATTTT.